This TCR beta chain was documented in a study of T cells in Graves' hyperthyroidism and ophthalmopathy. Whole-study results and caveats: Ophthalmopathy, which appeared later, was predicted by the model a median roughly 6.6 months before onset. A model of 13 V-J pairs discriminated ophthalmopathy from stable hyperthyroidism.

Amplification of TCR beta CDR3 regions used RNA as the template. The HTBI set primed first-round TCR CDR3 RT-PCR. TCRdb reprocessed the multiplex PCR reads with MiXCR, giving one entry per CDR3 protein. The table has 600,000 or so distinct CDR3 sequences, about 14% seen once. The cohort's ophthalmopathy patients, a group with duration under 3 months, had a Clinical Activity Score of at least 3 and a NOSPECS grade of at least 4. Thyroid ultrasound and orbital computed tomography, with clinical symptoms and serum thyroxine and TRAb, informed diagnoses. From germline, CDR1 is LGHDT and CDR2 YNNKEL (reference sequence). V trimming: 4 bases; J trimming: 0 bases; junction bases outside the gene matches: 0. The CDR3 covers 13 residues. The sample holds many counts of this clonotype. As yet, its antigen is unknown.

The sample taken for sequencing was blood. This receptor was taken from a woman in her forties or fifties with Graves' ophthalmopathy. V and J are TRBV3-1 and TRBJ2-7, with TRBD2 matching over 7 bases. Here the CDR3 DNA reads TGTGCCAGCAGCCGGGACTACTCCTACGAGCAGTACTTC. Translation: CASSRDYSYEQYF.